The 22 T cell receptor beta chains listed next were all sequenced from one sample in a study of T cell repertoires in cytomegalovirus infection. TCRdb reprocessed the reads via MiXCR and lists one record per CDR3 protein. The table records roughly 230,000 distinct CDR3 sequences, over 15% of them present only once. The sample consisted of CD8+ T cells from PBMCs. Receptor source: a human donor in good health (CMV status not recorded). Some clones in this sample may be carry-over from other donors' samples.

This clonotype showed up just a few times. The chain employs TRBV14 and TRBJ1-5; D may be TRBD1 (5 bases). Between the trimmed V and J ends, which lost 3 bases and 10 bases, there was a span of 7 bases. The CDR3 runs 11 residues. CDR1 is SGHDN, CDR2 FVKESK, per germline. This CDR3 reads CASSHQGPQHF. CDR3 coding DNA: TGTGCCAGCAGCCACCAGGGTCCCCAGCATTTT. Looking up the rest from reference TRBV14 and TRBJ1-5 gives the full variable domain: EAGVTQFPSHSVIEKGQTVTLRCDPISGHDNLYWYRRVMGKEIKFLLHFVKESKQDESGMPNNRFLAERTGGTYSTLKVQPAELEDSGVYFCASSHQGPQHFGDGTRLSIL.

This clonotype has at least ten counts. This sequence joins TRBV29-1 and TRBJ2-2; 7 bases are shared with TRBD1. The V gene end was trimmed by 5 bases and the J gene end by 4 bases; junction bases not matched to a gene: 4. This CDR3 is built from 13 residues. In germline, CDR1 is SQVTM, CDR2 ANQGSEA. DNA of the CDR3: TGCAGCGTTCCCGGGACAGCCACCGGGGAGCTGTTTTTT. Translated: CSVPGTATGELFF.

This clonotype came up a few times. Written as DNA, the CDR3 is TGCAGTGCTAGCGGTCCAGGGGGTAGCACTGAAGCTTTCTTT. Its translation is CSASGPGGSTEAFF. The chain has TRBV20-1 and TRBJ1-1; 7 bases line up with TRBD1. V dropped 3 bases and J dropped 4; count of bases not matched to a gene: 8. This CDR3 comprises 14 residues. Germline V lookup: CDR1 DFQATT, CDR2 SNEGSKA (reference sequence).

This clonotype was detected ten times or more. The chain combines TRBV7-9 with TRBJ2-1; D is possibly TRBD1 (6 bases). Trimming removed 5 bases at V and 2 bases at J, with 13 bases between. Germline CDR1 is SEHNR and CDR2 is FQNEAQ (reference sequence). This CDR3 is 15 amino acids long. CDR3 nucleotides: TGTGCCAGCAGCCCTCTCAGGGGACCCTACAATGAGCAGTTCTTC. Translation: CASSPLRGPYNEQFF.

The chain is built from TRBV2 and TRBJ2-1, with D possibly being TRBD2 (6 bases). Germline assignment: CDR1 SNHLY and CDR2 FYNNEI. The CDR3 contains 15 residues. V was cut by 2 bases and J by 4 bases, with 12 bases left in between. The CDR3: CASSERGGTYNEQFF. The CDR3 nucleotides read TGTGCCAGCAGTGAACGGGGTGGGACTTACAATGAGCAGTTCTTC. Full variable domain (missing parts from reference TRBV2 and TRBJ2-1): EPEVTQTPSHQVTQMGQEVILRCVPISNHLYFYWYRQILGQKVEFLVSFYNNEISEKSEIFDDQFSVERPDGSNFTLKIRSTKLEDSAMYFCASSERGGTYNEQFFGPGTRLTVL.

This clonotype was seen ten or more times. This chain connects TRBV6-2 or TRBV6-3 to TRBJ2-1; no reliable D call. Germline CDR1 is MNHEY and CDR2 is SVGEGT. The CDR3 is 11 residues long. Trimming pared 2 bases from V and 8 bases from J, leaving 4 bases between. The DNA for the CDR3 is TGTGCCAGCAGTTACGGGTATGAGCAGTTCTTC. Translated, it gives CASSYGYEQFF.

This clonotype appeared many times. J is TRBJ1-2 and V is TRBV4-1; no reliable D call. Between the trimmed V and J ends, which lost 4 bases and 4 bases, there was a span of 13 bases. Germline CDR1 and CDR2: MGHRA and YSYEKL. The CDR3 totals 14 residues. CDR3 nucleotides: TGCGCCAGCAGCCCCGCTGGTCCCATCTATGGCTACACCTTC. Its translation: CASSPAGPIYGYTF.

In its sample, this clonotype was seen a few times. CDR3 in DNA: TGCAGCGTTGAACTGAGGACAGGGAACACCGGGGAGCTGTTTTTT. As protein: CSVELRTGNTGELFF. The V call is TRBV29-1, the J call TRBJ2-2; 7 bases map to TRBD1. The V gene's germline CDR1 is SQVTM and CDR2 ANQGSEA. There are 15 residues in the CDR3. J lost 1 base, V lost 2 bases, and 4 bases had no gene match.

In this sample, this clonotype turned up a few times. This chain joins TRBV12-3 or TRBV12-4 and TRBJ2-3; a weak D match, TRBD2 (7 bases). The CDR3 loop spans 15 amino acids. The ends were cut back, 6 bases at V and 1 base at J, with 14 bases in the middle. As DNA, the CDR3 is TGTGCCAGCAGCCTGTGGGAGGGGGGCACAGATACGCAGTATTTT. Amino acids: CASSLWEGGTDTQYF.

The J gene is TRBJ2-7, the V gene TRBV5-1; D is uncertain. There are 14 residues in the CDR3. Germline V gene lookup returns CDR1 SGHRS and CDR2 YFSETQ. V lost 4 bases to trimming and J lost 5 bases, with 16 bases between them. In DNA form, the CDR3 reads TGCGCCAGCAGCCCCGAAGGGATTGATAACGAGCAGTACTTC. This encodes CASSPEGIDNEQYF.

Ten or more counts support this clonotype. In DNA form, the CDR3 reads TGTGCCAGCAGCCCCAAGACAGGGTACACAGATACGCAGTATTTT. This gives the protein CASSPKTGYTDTQYF. The chain carries TRBV7-2 and TRBJ2-3, with 7 nucleotides matching TRBD1. Per germline, CDR1 SGHTA and CDR2 FQGNSA. The CDR3 runs to 15 residues. J was trimmed by 2 bases and V by 5 bases; bases with no gene match: 7.

The chain employs TRBV10-3 and TRBJ1-1; D is unresolved. CDR1 is ENHRY and CDR2 is SYGVKD in the germline V gene. The CDR3 has 14 residues. V lost 6 bases and J lost 3, with 14 bases in between. The CDR3 nucleotides read TGTGCCATCAGGCCCTCGGTTGGTGACACTGAAGCTTTCTTT. It is translated as CAIRPSVGDTEAFF.

This sequence joins TRBV6-2 or TRBV6-3 and TRBJ1-1; D may be TRBD1 (6 bases). The germline V and J ends were trimmed by 6 bases and 6 bases, with 14 bases remaining between them. Germline V gives CDR1 MNHEY, CDR2 SVGEGT. The CDR3 covers 13 residues. The CDR3 DNA sequence: TGTGCCAGCAGCCATTTACAGGGCTCTGAAGCTTTCTTT. This codes for CASSHLQGSEAFF.

This clonotype was detected ten times or more. The genes are TRBV7-9 and TRBJ2-1; D could derive from TRBD1 or TRBD2 (5 bases each). This CDR3 is built from 11 residues. Germline values: CDR1 SEHNR, CDR2 FQNEAQ (reference sequence). With 7 bases removed from V and 9 bases from J, the gap between germline ends came to 10 bases. The CDR3 coding sequence is TGTGCCAGCACCCTTGGGGGTGAGCAGTTCTTC. It translates to CASTLGGEQFF.

This clonotype was counted only a few times. The gene calls are TRBV7-3 and TRBJ2-3; 10 bases are shared with TRBD2. V lost 5 bases, J lost 2 bases, and 4 bases stayed unmatched. Per germline, CDR1 SGHTA and CDR2 FQGTGA. This CDR3 has 15 residues. CDR3 loop: CASSASGGYTDTQYF. The DNA for the CDR3 is TGTGCCAGCAGCGCTAGCGGGGGATACACAGATACGCAGTATTTT.

Regarding this clonotype: At one boundary the junction diverges from the germline segment, which might be a read error. The genes are TRBV6-8 and TRBJ1-1, with a weak D call TRBD1 (6 bases). The germline V gene has CDR1 MNHGY and CDR2 SAAAGT. The CDR3 is made up of 13 amino acids. The CDR3 spells CATSYGGATEAFF. The CDR3 DNA reads TGTGCCACCAGTTACGGGGGGGCGACTGAAGCTTTCTTT.

In its sample, this clonotype was seen many times. The rearrangement links TRBV3-1 to TRBJ2-1, with TRBD2 matching 14 bases. Germline V lookup: CDR1 LGHDT, CDR2 YNNKEL (reference sequence). Trimming took 1 base from V and 0 from J; bases not matched to a gene: 5. The CDR3 spans 19 residues. The DNA for the CDR3 is TGTGCCAGCAGCCAAGGGGGACTAGCGGGGGTCCTCTCCTACAATGAGCAGTTCTTC. It codes for CASSQGGLAGVLSYNEQFF.

This clonotype has ten or more counts. The CDR3 coding sequence is TGTGCCAGCAGCGCCGACAGCGGAACGCCCATTCGGACCCAGTACTTC. It codes for CASSADSGTPIRTQYF. The gene calls are TRBV7-6 and TRBJ2-5, with D perhaps TRBD1 or TRBD2 (5 bases each). The germline V and J ends were trimmed by 5 bases and 7 bases, with 23 bases remaining between them. In germline, CDR1 is SGHVS, CDR2 FNYEAQ. There are 16 residues in the CDR3.

This clonotype was recorded a few times. This chain joins TRBV6-2 or TRBV6-3 and TRBJ2-7; no reliable D call. V shed 6 bases and J shed 0 bases, with 9 bases lying between them. Germline assignment: CDR1 MNHEY and CDR2 SVGEGT. This CDR3 is 13 amino acids long. CDR3 protein: CASSSISSYEQYF. CDR3 nucleotide sequence: TGTGCCAGCAGCAGTATTAGCTCCTACGAGCAGTACTTC.

The genes are TRBV20-1 and TRBJ1-1; 8 bases are a match to TRBD1. V lost 6 bases, J lost 5 bases, and 11 bases stayed unmatched. The germline V gene has CDR1 DFQATT and CDR2 SNEGSKA (reference sequence). The CDR3 is 14 amino acids. CDR3: CSARQTGDRTEAFF. The CDR3 DNA reads TGCAGTGCGCGGCAGACAGGGGATCGTACTGAAGCTTTCTTT.

The table lists this clonotype with many counts. The chain has TRBV12-3 or TRBV12-4 and TRBJ1-2; D may be TRBD1 (5 bases). V was clipped by 8 bases and J by 5 bases, with 12 bases between them. CDR3 length equals 12 residues. CDR3 nucleotides: TGTGCCAGCTCTATCGGGGGGTATGGCTACACCTTC. The encoded protein is CASSIGGYGYTF.

The V gene is TRBV27, the J gene TRBJ2-1; TRBD2 agrees at 13 bases. There are 17 residues in the CDR3. The junction had 11 bases not matched to a gene; V was cut back by 5 bases and J by 7 bases. The V gene's germline CDR1 is MNHEY and CDR2 SMNVEV (reference sequence). As DNA, the CDR3 is TGTGCCAGCAGTCAGGGACTAGCGGGGTCCATAGGTAATGAGCAGTTCTTC. The encoded protein is CASSQGLAGSIGNEQFF.